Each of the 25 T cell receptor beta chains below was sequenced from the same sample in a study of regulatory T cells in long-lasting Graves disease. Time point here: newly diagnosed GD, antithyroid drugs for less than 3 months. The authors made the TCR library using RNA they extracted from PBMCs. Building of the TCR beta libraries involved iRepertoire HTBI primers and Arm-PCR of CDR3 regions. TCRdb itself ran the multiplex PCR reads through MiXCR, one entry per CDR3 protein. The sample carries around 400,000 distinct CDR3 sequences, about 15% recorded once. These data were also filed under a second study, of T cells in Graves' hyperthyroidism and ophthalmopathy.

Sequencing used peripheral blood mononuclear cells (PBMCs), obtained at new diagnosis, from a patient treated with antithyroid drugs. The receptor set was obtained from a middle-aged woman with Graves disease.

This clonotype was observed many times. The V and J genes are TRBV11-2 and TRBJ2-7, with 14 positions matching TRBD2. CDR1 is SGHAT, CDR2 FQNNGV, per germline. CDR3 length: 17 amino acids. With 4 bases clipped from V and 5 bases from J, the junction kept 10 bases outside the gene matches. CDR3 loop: CASSSGPGTSGRDEQYF. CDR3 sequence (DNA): TGTGCCAGCAGCTCCGGCCCCGGGACTAGCGGGAGAGACGAGCAGTACTTC.

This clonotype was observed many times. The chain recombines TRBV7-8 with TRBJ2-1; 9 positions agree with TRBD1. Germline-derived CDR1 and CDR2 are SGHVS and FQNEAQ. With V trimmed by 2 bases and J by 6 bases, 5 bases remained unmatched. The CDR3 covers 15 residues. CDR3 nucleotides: TGTGCCAGCAGCTTATCACAGGGGGCTCGCAATGAGCAGTTCTTC. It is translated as CASSLSQGARNEQFF.

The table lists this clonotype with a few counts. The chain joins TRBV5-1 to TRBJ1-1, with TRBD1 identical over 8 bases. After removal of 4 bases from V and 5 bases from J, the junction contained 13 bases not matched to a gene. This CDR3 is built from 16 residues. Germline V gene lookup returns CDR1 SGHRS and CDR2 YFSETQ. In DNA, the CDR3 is TGCGCCAGCAGCGTGGAACTCAGGGGGCTGTCAACTGAAGCTTTCTTT. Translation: CASSVELRGLSTEAFF.

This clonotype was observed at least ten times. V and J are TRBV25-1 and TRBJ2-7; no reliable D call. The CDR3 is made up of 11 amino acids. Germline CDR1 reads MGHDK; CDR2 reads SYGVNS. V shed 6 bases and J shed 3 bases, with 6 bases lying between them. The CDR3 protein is CASRNSYEQYF. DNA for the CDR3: TGTGCCAGCAGGAACAGCTACGAGCAGTACTTC.

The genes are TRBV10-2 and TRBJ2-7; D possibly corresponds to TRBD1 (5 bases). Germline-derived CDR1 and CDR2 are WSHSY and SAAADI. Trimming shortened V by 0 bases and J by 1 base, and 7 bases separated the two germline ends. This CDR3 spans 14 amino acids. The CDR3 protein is CASSESKGSYEQYF. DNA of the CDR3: TGCGCCAGCAGTGAGTCGAAGGGGTCCTACGAGCAGTACTTC.

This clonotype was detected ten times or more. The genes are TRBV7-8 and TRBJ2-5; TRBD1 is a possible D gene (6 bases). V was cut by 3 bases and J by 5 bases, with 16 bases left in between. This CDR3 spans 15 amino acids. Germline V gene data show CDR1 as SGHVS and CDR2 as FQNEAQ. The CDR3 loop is CASSLMDSRGETQYF. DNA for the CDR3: TGTGCCAGCAGCTTGATGGACAGTAGGGGGGAGACCCAGTACTTC.

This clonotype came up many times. Here the CDR3 DNA reads TGTGCCAGCAGTCCGCTAGCGGGAGCGGGGGAGCTGTTTTTT. This sequence encodes CASSPLAGAGELFF. V is TRBV2 and J is TRBJ2-2, with 10 bases aligning to TRBD2. With 5 bases clipped from V and 8 bases from J, the junction kept 5 bases outside the gene matches. This CDR3 contains 14 residues. Germline values: CDR1 SNHLY, CDR2 FYNNEI.

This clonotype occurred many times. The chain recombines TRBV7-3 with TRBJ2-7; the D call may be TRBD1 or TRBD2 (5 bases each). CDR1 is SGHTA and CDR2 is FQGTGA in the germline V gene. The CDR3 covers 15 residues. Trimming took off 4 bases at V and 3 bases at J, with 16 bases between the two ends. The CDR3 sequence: CASSWGPRADYEQYF. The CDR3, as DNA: TGTGCCAGCAGCTGGGGACCCCGGGCGGACTACGAGCAGTACTTC.

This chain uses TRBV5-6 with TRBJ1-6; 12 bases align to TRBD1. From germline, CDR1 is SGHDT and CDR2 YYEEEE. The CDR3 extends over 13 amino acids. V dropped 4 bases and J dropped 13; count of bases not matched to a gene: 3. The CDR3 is CASSRDRGPPLHF. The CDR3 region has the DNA TGTGCCAGCAGCCGGGACAGGGGGCCGCCCCTCCACTTT.

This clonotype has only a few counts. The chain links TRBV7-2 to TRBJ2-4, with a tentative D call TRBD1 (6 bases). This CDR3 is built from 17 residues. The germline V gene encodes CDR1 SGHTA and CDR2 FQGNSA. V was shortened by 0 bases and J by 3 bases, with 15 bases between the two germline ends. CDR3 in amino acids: CASSLAQGKGGKNIQYF. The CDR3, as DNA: TGTGCCAGCAGCTTAGCGCAGGGGAAGGGCGGCAAAAACATTCAGTACTTC.

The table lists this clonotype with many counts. Here the CDR3 reads CASSAGTDFQVYNEQFF. The CDR3 bases are TGTGCCAGCAGCGCAGGGACAGACTTTCAGGTCTACAATGAGCAGTTCTTC. The V gene is TRBV2, the J gene TRBJ2-1; 7 bases align to TRBD1. Germline CDR1 and CDR2: SNHLY and FYNNEI. The trim removed 6 bases at V and 3 bases at J, leaving 14 bases unmatched. CDR3 length equals 17 residues.

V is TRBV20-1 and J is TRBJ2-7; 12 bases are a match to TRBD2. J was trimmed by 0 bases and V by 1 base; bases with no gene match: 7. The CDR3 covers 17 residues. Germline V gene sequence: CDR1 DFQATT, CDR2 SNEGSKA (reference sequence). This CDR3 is CSARAGGLAGSSYEQYF. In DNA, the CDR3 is TGCAGTGCTAGAGCCGGGGGACTAGCGGGTAGCTCCTACGAGCAGTACTTC.

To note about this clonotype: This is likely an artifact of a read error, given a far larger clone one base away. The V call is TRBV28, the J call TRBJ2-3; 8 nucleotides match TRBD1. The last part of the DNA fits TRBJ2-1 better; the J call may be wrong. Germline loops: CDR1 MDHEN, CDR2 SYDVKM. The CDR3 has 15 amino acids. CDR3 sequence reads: CASSLSGGGSGEQFF. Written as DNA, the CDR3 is TGTGCCAGCAGTTTGTCAGGGGGCGGCTCCGGCGAGCAGTTCTTC.

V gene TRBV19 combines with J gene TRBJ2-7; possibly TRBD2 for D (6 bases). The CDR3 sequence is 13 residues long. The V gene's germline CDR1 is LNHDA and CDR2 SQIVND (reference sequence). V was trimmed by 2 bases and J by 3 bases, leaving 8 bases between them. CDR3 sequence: CASSIREYYEQYF. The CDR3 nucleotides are TGTGCCAGTAGTATACGGGAGTACTACGAGCAGTACTTC. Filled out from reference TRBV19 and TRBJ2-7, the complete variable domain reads DGGITQSPKYLFRKEGQNVTLSCEQNLNHDAMYWYRQDPGQGLRLIYYSQIVNDFQKGDIAEGYSVSREKKESFPLTVTSAQKNPTAFYLCASSIREYYEQYFGPGTRLTVT.

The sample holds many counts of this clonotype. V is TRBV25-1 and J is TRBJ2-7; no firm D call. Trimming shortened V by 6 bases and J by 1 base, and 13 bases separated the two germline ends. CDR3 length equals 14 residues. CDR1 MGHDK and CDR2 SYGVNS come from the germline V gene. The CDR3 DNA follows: TGTGCCAGCAGGCAGCGCGTCGATTCCTACGAGCAGTACTTC. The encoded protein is CASRQRVDSYEQYF.

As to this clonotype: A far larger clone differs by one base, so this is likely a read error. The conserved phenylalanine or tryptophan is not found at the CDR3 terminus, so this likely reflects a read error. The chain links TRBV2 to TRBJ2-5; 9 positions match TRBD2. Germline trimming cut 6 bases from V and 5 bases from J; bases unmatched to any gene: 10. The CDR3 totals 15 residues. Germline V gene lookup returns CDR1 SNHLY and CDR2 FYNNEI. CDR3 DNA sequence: TGTGCCAGCAGCTTGGGACTAGCAGGAGTGGAGACCCAGTACTTG. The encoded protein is CASSLGLAGVETQYL.

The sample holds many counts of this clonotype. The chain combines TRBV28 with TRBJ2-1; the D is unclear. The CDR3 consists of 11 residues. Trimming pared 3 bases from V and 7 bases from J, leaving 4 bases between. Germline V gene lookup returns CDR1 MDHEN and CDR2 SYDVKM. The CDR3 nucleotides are TGTGCCAGCAGTTTCTTTAATGAGCAGTTCTTC. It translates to CASSFFNEQFF.

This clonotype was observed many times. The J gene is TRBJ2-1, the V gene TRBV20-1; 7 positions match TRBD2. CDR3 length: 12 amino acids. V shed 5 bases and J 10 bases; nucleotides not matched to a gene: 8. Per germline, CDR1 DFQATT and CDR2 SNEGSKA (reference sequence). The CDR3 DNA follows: TGCAGTGCTCCCCGCGGGGGTCCCGAGCAGTTCTTC. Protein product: CSAPRGGPEQFF.

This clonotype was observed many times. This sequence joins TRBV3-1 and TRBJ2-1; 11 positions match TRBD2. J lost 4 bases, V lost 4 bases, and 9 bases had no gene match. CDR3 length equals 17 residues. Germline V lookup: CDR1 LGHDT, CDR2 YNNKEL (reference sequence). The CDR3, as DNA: TGTGCCAGCAGCCGTAAGACTAGCGGGATTGGTTACAATGAGCAGTTCTTC. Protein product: CASSRKTSGIGYNEQFF.

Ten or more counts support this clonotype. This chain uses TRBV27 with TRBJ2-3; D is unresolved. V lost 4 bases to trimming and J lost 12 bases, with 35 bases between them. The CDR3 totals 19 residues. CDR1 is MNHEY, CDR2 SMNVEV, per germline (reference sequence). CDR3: CASSSPPPQAAIGLSPQYF. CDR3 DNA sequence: TGTGCCAGCAGTTCACCACCCCCCCAGGCGGCGATCGGCCTATCCCCTCAGTATTTT.

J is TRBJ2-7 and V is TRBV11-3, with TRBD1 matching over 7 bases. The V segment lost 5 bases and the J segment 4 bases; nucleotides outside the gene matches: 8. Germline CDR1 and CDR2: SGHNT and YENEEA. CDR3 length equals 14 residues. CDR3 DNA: TGTGCCAGCAGCATTCCGGGACAGAGTTACGAGCAGTACTTC. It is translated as CASSIPGQSYEQYF.

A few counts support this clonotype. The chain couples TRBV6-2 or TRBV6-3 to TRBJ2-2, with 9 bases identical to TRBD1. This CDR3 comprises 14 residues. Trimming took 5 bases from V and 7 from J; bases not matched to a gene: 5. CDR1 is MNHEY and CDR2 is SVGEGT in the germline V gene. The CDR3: CASSGDRENGELFF. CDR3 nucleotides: TGTGCCAGCAGTGGGGACAGGGAAAACGGGGAGCTGTTTTTT.

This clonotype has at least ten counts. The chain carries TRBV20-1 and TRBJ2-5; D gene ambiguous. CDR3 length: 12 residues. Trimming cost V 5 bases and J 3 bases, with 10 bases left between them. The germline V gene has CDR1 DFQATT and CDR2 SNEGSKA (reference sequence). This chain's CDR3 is CSALPHEETQYF. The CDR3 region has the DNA TGCAGTGCTCTTCCTCATGAAGAGACCCAGTACTTC.

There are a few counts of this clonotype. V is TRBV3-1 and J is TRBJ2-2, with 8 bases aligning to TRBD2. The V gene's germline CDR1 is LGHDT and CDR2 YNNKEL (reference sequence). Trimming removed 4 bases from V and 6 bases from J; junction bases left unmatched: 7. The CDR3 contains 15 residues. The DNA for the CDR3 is TGTGCCAGCAGCCCGGGACTAGGTATCTCCGGGGAGCTGTTTTTT. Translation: CASSPGLGISGELFF.

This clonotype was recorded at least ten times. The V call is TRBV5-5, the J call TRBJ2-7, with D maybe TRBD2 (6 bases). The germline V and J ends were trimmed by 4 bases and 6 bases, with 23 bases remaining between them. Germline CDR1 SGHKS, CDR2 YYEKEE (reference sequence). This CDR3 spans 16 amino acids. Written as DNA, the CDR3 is TGTGCCAGCAGCAACCCTACGGGGGATCGAGCTCTCGAGCAGTACTTC. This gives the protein CASSNPTGDRALEQYF.